This entry features one T cell receptor (beta chain) sequence. Antigen specificity is unknown. This sample was included in a study of T cell responses to AZD1222 COVID-19 vaccine. Study results and caveats: Spike was spanned by vaccine-associated CD4 TCRs, with dominance at 160-218 and 743-854. None of the repertoires were sampled until the peak T cell response had passed. Donors were mostly white British, more females; clonal diversity possibly underestimated. Spike-specific TCR depth and breadth grew after two AZD1222 doses.

The protocol was immunoSEQ multiplex PCR, while the TCRdb copy is restricted to in-frame clones and leaves out a portion. Seen here are about 81,000 clones, under 95% observed once, and the top ten hold approximately 8%. Germline loops: CDR1 LNHDA, CDR2 SQIVND (reference sequence). The CDR3 totals 15 residues. The ends were cut back, 6 bases at V and 7 bases at J, with 18 bases in the middle. This material consisted of peripheral blood, taken 28 days after the second AZD1222 dose. The clonotype comes from an adult who received the AZD1222 COVID-19 vaccine. The rearrangement uses TRBV19 and TRBJ1-4, with D perhaps matching TRBD1 (6 bases). CDR3 amino acids: CASRSTGTSSEKLFF. In DNA, the CDR3 is TGTGCCAGTAGGTCCACCGGGACATCCAGTGAAAAACTGTTTTTT.